A selection of T cell receptor beta chains follows, all from one sample in a study of PD-L1 blockade in urothelial cancer. Only in-frame clones appear in the TCRdb table, and some are missing; sequencing was by immunoSEQ multiplex PCR. The sample lists over 15,000 clones; about 80% were seen once. This sample comprised PBMCs, obtained around atezolizumab (anti-PD-L1) treatment. Every receptor here comes from a man aged 50 or older with urothelial cancer. Both conserved end residues are part of each CDR3. A row's size may be missing; if present it is once, few, many or a size class.

CDR3 protein	J gene	V gene	CDR3 length	clone size
CASSAGTNNEQFF	TRBJ2-1	TRBV7-3	13	once
CASSGLAGGNEQFF	TRBJ2-1	TRBV6-4	14	-
CASSFLGQGTNYGYTF	TRBJ1-2	TRBV27	16	-
CASSPGTGGAYQETQYF	TRBJ2-5	TRBV27	17	-
CASSTGYGNTIYF	TRBJ1-3	TRBV5-6	13	-
CASSPLRGPPGTEAFF	TRBJ1-1	TRBV27	16	-
CASSPAGGPYNEQFF	TRBJ2-1	TRBV18	15	-
CASSKGWQTEAFF	TRBJ1-1	TRBV21-1	13	-
CASRPNTYGYTF	TRBJ1-2	TRBV6-6	12	-
CASGQGENTEAFF	TRBJ1-1	TRBV2	13	-
CASSFSRRDTQYF	TRBJ2-3	TRBV5-4	13	-
CASSPRDRNTEAFF	TRBJ1-1	TRBV6-5	14	-
CASSTSGGSYEQYF	TRBJ2-7	TRBV7-3	14	once
CASGVLTGPANYGYTF	TRBJ1-2	TRBV27	16	-
CASRYAPGLAGPQETQYF	TRBJ2-5	TRBV12-2	18	-
CASSLQGWNTEAFF	TRBJ1-1	TRBV5-1	14	-
CASSLGRRRADTQYF	TRBJ2-3	TRBV7-2	15	once
CASSSHGRSEAFF	TRBJ1-1	TRBV11-3	13	-
CASSLRTGRGTGELFF	TRBJ2-2	TRBV5-1	16	-
CAWSGGSGSVGYNEQFF	TRBJ2-1	TRBV30	17	-
CAGGTGGREQYF	TRBJ2-7	TRBV6-1	12	-
CASSLSSQDNSPLHF	TRBJ1-6	TRBV27	15	-
CASRRQAFNYNSPLHF	TRBJ1-6	TRBV28	16	-
CASSLVGHGELFF	TRBJ2-2	TRBV5-1	13	-
CAISRDRGLNEQFF	TRBJ2-1	TRBV10-3	14	-
CASSKGQGLPQHF	TRBJ1-5	TRBV10-2	13	-
CASSLRGRGEQYF	TRBJ2-7	TRBV7-3	13	-
CAIRSSGGAPDTQYF	TRBJ2-3	TRBV10-3	15	-
CASSLEKQNTEAFF	TRBJ1-1	TRBV7-9	14	-
CASSLAGVRSAEQYF	TRBJ2-7	TRBV5-6	15	-
CASSGQRSNEQFF	TRBJ2-1	TRBV10-1	13	-
CATSRDRNTIYF	TRBJ1-3	TRBV15	12	once
CASSSSGAASGELFF	TRBJ2-2	TRBV10-2	15	-
CSVEPGMYNEQFF	TRBJ2-1	TRBV29-1	13	-
CAWAPGGNYGYTF	TRBJ1-2	TRBV30	13	-
CASSLEGPYNEQFF	TRBJ2-1	TRBV11-3	14	-
CASSLRGAGVDEQFF	TRBJ2-1	TRBV7-9	15	-
CASSLRGTGAYTGELFF	TRBJ2-2	TRBV7-2	17	-
CASSMTGGGETQYF	TRBJ2-5	TRBV5-1	14	-
CASSVGGTGGINEQFF	TRBJ2-1	TRBV9	16	-
CSVERGRVYNEQFF	TRBJ2-1	TRBV29-1	14	-
CASSLDRAGETQYF	TRBJ2-5	TRBV7-8	14	-
CASSLRGGAPEKLFF	TRBJ1-4	TRBV28	15	-
CASSYSDLTGNTIYF	TRBJ1-3	TRBV6-6	15	-
CASSPGALNTEAFF	TRBJ1-1	TRBV18	14	few
CASSYSMRGTGNTIYF	TRBJ1-3	TRBV6-5	16	once
CASSYRTVPGGEQYF	TRBJ2-7	TRBV6-5	15	-
CASSITANTEAFF	TRBJ1-1	TRBV19	13	-
CASSDTGDYNEQFF	TRBJ2-1	TRBV6-4	14	few
CASSRSLGGGGEKLFF	TRBJ1-4	TRBV4-1	16	-